One T cell receptor beta chain is described in this entry. V gave up 4 bases and J gave up 5 bases, with 8 bases separating them. This CDR3 is built from 11 residues. Germline V gene lookup returns CDR1 GTSNPN and CDR2 SVGIG (reference sequence). These data belong to a study of PD-1 blockade in mismatch repair-deficient tumors. Study-wide context: Patients had about eleven mismatch repair-deficient cancer types and were previously treated and progressing.

The TCR-sequenced patients were a few responders to pembrolizumab. The data were produced by immunoSEQ multiplex PCR, yet TCRdb's version contains in-frame clones alone and is incomplete. The data hold 95,000 to 150,000 clones, with roughly 86% observed a single time. This rearrangement joins TRBV30 to TRBJ1-2; D is undetermined. The sequenced sample was peripheral blood, obtained 44 weeks after starting pembrolizumab. This receptor was obtained from an adult with mismatch repair-deficient cancer. The CDR3 DNA is TGTGCCTGGACAGTTAGTTATGGCTACACCTTC. Translation: CAWTVSYGYTF.